These 5 T cell receptor beta chains were all obtained from the same sample, sequenced in a study of blood T cell repertoires in COVID-19. Libraries were prepared by immunoSEQ multiplex PCR; TCRdb keeps only in-frame clonotypes and omits some of them. The sample shows a few hundred thousand clones, more than 70% of them seen only once. Sequencing was done on a sample of peripheral blood. The receptors originated from a woman aged 30 to 39 with COVID-19, enrolled during active disease.

This rearrangement joins TRBV2 to TRBJ2-5, with 9 nucleotides matching TRBD2. J gave up 5 bases and V 0 bases, and 7 bases lay outside the gene matches. This CDR3 has 16 amino acids. Germline V gives CDR1 SNHLY, CDR2 FYNNEI. CDR3 DNA: TGTGCCAGCAGTGAAGCTCCGCTAGCGGGATGGGAGACCCAGTACTTC. Protein: CASSEAPLAGWETQYF.

The rearrangement uses TRBV3-1 (or the pseudogene TRBV3-2) and TRBJ1-1, with a weak D call TRBD1 (6 bases). The CDR3 has 12 residues. In germline, CDR1 is LGHDT, CDR2 YNNKEL (reference sequence). Deletions cut 1 base from V and 10 bases from J, with 10 bases between. The CDR3 here is CASSQAQGAAFF. CDR3 DNA: TGTGCCAGCAGCCAAGCACAGGGTGCAGCTTTCTTT.

This rearrangement joins TRBV7-8 to TRBJ1-1; D may be TRBD1 (5 bases). Germline CDR1 SGHVS, CDR2 FQNEAQ. This CDR3 contains 16 residues. Between the trimmed V and J ends, which lost 5 bases and 4 bases, there was a span of 20 bases. CDR3 loop: CASSRGGIKRGTEAFF. CDR3 nucleotides: TGTGCCAGCAGCCGAGGCGGAATTAAAAGGGGCACTGAAGCTTTCTTT.

V usage is TRBV19 and J usage is TRBJ1-5; D is undetermined. This CDR3 comprises 13 residues. The germline CDR1 and CDR2 sequences are LNHDA and SQIVND (reference sequence). Trimming pared 5 bases from V and 3 bases from J, leaving 8 bases between. CDR3 amino acids: CASSDTFNQPQHF. The CDR3 DNA is TGTGCCAGTAGTGACACTTTCAATCAGCCCCAGCATTTT.

In this sample, this clone turned up once. The rearrangement links TRBV12-3 or TRBV12-4 to TRBJ2-3, with unresolved D. With 5 bases removed from V and 4 bases from J, the gap between germline ends came to 7 bases. This CDR3 spans 12 amino acids. This CDR3 reads CASSPTPDTQYF. The CDR3 DNA follows: TGTGCCAGCAGTCCCACTCCAGATACGCAGTATTTT.